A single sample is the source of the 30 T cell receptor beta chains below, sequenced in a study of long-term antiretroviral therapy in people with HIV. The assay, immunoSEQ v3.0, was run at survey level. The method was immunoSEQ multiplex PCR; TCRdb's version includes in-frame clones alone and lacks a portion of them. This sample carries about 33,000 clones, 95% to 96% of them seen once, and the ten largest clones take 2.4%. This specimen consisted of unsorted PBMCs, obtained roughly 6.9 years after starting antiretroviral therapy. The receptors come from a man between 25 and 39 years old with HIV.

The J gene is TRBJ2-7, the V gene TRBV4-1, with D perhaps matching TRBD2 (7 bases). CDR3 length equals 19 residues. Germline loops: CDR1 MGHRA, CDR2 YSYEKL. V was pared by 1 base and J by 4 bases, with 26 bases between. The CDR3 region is CASSQVSALGGGSPYEQYF. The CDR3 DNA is TGCGCCAGCAGCCAAGTCTCAGCGTTGGGAGGGGGGTCCCCGTACGAGCAGTACTTC.

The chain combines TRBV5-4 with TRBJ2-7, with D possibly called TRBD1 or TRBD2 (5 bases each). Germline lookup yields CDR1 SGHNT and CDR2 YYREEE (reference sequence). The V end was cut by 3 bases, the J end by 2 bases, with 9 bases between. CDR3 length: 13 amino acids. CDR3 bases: TGTGCCAGCAGCTGGGGGTTGGCCTACGAGCAGTACTTC. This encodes CASSWGLAYEQYF.

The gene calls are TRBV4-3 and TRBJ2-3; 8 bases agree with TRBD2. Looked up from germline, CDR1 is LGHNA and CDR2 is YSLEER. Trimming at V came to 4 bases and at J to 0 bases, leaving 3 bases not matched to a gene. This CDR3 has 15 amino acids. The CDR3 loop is CASSRRGESTDTQYF. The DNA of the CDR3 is TGCGCCAGCAGCCGGCGGGGGGAAAGCACAGATACGCAGTATTTT.

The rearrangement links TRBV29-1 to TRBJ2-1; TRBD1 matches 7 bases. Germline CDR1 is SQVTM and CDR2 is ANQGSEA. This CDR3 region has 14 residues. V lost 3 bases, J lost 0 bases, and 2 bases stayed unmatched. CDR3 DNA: TGCAGCGTTGAGCCAGGGGGCTCCTACAATGAGCAGTTCTTC. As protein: CSVEPGGSYNEQFF.

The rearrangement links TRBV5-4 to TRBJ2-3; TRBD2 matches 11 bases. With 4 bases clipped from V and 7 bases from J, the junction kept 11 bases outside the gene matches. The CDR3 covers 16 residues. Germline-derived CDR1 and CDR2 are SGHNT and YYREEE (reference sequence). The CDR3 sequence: CASSEDLAGGSYTQYF. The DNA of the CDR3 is TGTGCCAGCAGCGAGGACCTAGCGGGAGGCTCTTATACGCAGTATTTT.

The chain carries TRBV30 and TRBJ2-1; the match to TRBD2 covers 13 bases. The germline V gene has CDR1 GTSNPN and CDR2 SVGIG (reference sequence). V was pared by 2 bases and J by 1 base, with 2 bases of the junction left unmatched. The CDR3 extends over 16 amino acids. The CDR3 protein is CAWSRTSGSSYNEQFF. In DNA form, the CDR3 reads TGTGCCTGGAGTCGGACTAGCGGGAGTTCCTACAATGAGCAGTTCTTC. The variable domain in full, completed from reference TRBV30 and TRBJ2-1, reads SQTIHQWPATLVQPVGSPLSLECTVEGTSNPNLYWYRQAAGRGLQLLFYSVGIGQISSEVPQNLSASRPQDRQFILSSKKLLLSDSGFYLCAWSRTSGSSYNEQFFGPGTRLTVL.

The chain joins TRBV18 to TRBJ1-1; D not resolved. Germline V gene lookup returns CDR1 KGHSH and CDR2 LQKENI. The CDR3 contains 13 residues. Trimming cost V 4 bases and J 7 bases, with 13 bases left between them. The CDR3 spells CASSLRLQDEAFF. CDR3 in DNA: TGTGCCAGCTCACTTAGACTCCAGGATGAAGCTTTCTTT.

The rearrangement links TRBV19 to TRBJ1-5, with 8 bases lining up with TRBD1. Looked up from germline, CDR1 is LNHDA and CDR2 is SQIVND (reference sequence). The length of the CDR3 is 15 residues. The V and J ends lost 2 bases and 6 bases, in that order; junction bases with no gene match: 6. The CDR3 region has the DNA TGTGCCAGTAGTATATCCCCCCAGGGGGCTCAGCCCCAGCATTTT. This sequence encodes CASSISPQGAQPQHF.

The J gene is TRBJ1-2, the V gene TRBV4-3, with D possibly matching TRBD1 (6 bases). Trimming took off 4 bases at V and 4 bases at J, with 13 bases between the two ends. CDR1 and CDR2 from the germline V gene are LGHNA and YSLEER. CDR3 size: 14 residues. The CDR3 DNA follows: TGCGCCAGCAGCCGAGAGACAGGTTTCTATGGCTACACCTTC. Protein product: CASSRETGFYGYTF.

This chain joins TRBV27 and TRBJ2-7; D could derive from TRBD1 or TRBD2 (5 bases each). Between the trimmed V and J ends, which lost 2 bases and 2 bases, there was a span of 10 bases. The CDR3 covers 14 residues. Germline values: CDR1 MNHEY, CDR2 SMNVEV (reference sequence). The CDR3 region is CASSLSGRAYEQYF. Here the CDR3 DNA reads TGTGCCAGCAGTTTAAGCGGCAGGGCCTACGAGCAGTACTTC.

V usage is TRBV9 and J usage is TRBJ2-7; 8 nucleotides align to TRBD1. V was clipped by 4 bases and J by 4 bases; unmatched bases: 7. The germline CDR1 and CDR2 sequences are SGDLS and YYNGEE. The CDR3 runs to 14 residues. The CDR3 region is CASSRTGLAYEQYF. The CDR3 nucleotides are TGTGCCAGCAGCCGGACAGGGCTTGCTTACGAGCAGTACTTC.

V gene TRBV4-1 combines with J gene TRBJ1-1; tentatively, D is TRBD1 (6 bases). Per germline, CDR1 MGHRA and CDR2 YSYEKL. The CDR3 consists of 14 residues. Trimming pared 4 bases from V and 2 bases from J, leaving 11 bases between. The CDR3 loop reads CASSRPTGNTEAFF. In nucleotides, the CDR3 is TGCGCCAGCAGCCGGCCGACAGGAAACACTGAAGCTTTCTTT.

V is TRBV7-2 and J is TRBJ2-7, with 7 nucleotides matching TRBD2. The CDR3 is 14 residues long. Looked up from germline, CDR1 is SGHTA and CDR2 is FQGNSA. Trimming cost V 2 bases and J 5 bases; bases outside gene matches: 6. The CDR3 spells CASSLSAGVNEQYF. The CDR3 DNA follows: TGTGCCAGCAGCTTATCGGCGGGAGTGAACGAGCAGTACTTC.

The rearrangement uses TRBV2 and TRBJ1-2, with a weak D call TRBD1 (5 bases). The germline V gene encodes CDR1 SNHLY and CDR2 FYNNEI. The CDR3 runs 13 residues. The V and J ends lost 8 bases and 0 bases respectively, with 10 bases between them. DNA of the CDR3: TGTGCCAGCGACGACAGAGCTAACTATGGCTACACCTTC. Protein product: CASDDRANYGYTF.

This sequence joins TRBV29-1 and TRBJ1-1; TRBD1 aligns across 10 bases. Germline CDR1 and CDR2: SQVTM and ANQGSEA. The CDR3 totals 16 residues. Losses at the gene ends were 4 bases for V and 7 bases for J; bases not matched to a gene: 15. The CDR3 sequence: CSVGGSDRGILGEAFF. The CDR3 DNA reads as TGCAGCGTTGGAGGGTCGGACAGGGGGATTCTGGGTGAAGCTTTCTTT.

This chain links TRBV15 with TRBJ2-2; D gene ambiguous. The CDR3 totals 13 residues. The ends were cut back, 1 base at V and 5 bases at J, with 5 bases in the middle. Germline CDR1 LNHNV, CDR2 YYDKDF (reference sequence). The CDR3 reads CATSRVRTGELFF. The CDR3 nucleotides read TGTGCCACCAGCAGAGTACGTACCGGGGAGCTGTTTTTT.

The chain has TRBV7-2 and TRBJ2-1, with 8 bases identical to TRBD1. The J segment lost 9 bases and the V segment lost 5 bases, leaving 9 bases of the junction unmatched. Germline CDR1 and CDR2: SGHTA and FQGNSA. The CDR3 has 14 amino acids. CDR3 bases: TGTGCCAGCAGCGCCACCCGGACAGGGAGTGAGCAGTTCTTC. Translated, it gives CASSATRTGSEQFF.

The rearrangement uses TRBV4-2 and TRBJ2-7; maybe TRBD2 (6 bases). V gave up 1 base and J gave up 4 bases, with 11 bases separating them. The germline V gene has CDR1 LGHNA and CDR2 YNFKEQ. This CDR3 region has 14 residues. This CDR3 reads CASSQVAGTYEQYF. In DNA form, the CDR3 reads TGTGCCAGCAGCCAAGTAGCAGGGACTTACGAGCAGTACTTC.

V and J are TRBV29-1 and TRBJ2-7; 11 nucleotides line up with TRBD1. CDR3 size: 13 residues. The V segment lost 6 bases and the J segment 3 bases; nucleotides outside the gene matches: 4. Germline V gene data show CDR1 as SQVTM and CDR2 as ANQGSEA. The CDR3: CSVQGTGGYEQYF. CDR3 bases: TGCAGCGTACAAGGGACAGGGGGCTACGAGCAGTACTTC.

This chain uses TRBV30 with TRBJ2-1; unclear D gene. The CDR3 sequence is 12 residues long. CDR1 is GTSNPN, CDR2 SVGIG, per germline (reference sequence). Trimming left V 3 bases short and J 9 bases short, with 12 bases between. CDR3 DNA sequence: TGTGCCTGGAGGAGGACGCCCGGTGAGCAGTTCTTC. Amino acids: CAWRRTPGEQFF.

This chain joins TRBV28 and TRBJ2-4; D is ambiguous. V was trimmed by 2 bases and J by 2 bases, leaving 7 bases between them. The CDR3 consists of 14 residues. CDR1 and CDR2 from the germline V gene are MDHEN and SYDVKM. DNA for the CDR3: TGTGCCAGCAGTTTAGGAGTCACCAAAAACATTCAGTACTTC. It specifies CASSLGVTKNIQYF.

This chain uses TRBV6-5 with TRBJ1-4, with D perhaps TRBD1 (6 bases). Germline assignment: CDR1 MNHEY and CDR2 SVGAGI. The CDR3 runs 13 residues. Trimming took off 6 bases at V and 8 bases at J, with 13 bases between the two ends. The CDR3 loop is CASRVGQNEKLFF. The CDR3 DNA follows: TGTGCCAGCAGAGTAGGACAGAACGAAAAACTGTTTTTT.

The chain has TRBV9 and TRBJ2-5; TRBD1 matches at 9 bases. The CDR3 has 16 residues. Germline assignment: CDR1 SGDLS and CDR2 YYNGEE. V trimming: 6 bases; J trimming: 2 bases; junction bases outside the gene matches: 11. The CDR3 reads CASNGGQGGIQETQYF. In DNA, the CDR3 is TGTGCCAGCAACGGGGGACAGGGAGGGATTCAAGAGACCCAGTACTTC.

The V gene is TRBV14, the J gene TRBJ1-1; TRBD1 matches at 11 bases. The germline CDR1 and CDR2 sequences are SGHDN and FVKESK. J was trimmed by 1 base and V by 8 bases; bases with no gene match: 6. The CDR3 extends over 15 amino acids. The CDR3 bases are TGTGCCAGCCGACCGGACAGGGGGCCGAACACTGAAGCTTTCTTT. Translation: CASRPDRGPNTEAFF.

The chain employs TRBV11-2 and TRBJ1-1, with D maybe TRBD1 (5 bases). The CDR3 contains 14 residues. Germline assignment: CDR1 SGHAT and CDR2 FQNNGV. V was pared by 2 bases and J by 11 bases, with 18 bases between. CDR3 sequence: CASSLPPRGQGAFF. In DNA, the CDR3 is TGTGCCAGCAGCTTACCGCCTCGAGGGCAGGGCGCTTTCTTT. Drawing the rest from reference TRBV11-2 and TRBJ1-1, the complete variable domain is EAGVAQSPRYKIIEKRQSVAFWCNPISGHATLYWYQQILGQGPKLLIQFQNNGVVDDSQLPKDRFSAERLKGVDSTLKIQPAKLEDSAVYLCASSLPPRGQGAFFGQGTRLTVV.

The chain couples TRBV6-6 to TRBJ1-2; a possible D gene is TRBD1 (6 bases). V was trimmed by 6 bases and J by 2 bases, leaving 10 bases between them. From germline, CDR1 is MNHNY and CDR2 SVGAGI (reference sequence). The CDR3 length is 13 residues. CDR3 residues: CASSPGTNYGYTF. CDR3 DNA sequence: TGTGCCAGCAGCCCCGGGACAAACTATGGCTACACCTTC.

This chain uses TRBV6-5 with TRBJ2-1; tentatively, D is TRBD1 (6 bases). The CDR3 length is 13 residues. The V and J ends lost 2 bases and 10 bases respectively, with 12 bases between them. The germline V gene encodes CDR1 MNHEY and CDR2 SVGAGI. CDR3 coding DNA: TGTGCCAGCAGTTACAACAGGGCGCGGGAGCAGTTCTTC. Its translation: CASSYNRAREQFF.

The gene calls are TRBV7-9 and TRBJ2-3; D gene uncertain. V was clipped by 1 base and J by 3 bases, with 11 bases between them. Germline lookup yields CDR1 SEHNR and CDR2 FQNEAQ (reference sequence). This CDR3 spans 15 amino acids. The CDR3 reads CASSLDEVGTDTQYF. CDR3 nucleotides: TGTGCCAGCAGCTTAGATGAAGTGGGTACAGATACGCAGTATTTT.

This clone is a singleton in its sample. The chain's CDR3 is CASSSGQASSGANVLTF. The CDR3 DNA reads as TGTGCCAGCAGCTCGGGACAGGCGAGCTCTGGGGCCAACGTCCTGACTTTC. The J gene is TRBJ2-6, the V gene TRBV11-2, with 8 bases matching TRBD1. J gave up 0 bases and V 4 bases, and 5 bases lay outside the gene matches. The CDR3 runs 17 residues. Germline V gives CDR1 SGHAT, CDR2 FQNNGV.

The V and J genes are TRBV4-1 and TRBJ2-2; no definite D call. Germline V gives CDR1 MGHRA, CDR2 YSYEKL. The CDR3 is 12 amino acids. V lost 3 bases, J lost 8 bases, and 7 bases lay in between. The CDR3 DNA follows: TGCGCCAGCAGCCAGAACGGGGGGGAGCTGTTTTTT. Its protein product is CASSQNGGELFF.